This T cell receptor (beta chain) was captured in a study of early T cells in non-severe SARS-CoV-2 infection. From the 5' RACE reads, TCRdb called clonotypes with MiXCR, one entry per CDR3 protein. Among more than 25,000 distinct CDR3 sequences, less than 7.5% were seen once, and the ten largest hold 5.5% to 7.5%. This clonotype was detected ten times or more. What was sequenced was whole blood. The receptor was derived from an adult who was a healthcare worker with PCR-confirmed SARS-CoV-2 infection or an uninfected control (not recorded which).

CDR3 nucleotide sequence: TGCGCCAGCAGCCAAGATTGGCAGGGGGAGACCTACGAGCAGTACTTC. Translation: CASSQDWQGETYEQYF. This rearrangement joins TRBV4-3 to TRBJ2-7, with 7 bases identical to TRBD1. The germline V gene encodes CDR1 LGHNA and CDR2 YSLEER. The CDR3 is 16 residues long. With V trimmed by 0 bases and J by 2 bases, 7 bases remained unmatched.